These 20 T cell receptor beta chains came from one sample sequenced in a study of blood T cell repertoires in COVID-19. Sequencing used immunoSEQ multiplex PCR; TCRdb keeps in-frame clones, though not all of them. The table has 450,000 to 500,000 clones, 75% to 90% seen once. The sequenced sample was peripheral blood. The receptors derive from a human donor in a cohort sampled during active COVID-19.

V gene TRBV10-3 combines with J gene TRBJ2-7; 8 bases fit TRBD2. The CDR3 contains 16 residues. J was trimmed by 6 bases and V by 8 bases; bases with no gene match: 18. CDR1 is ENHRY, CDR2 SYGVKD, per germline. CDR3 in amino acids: CAIGPGGTLKRGEQYF. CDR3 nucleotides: TGTGCCATCGGGCCGGGGGGGACTCTCAAACGGGGCGAGCAGTACTTC.

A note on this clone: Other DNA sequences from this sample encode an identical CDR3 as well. CDR3 amino acids: CASSMARGYTF. The DNA of the CDR3 is TGTGCCAGTAGTATGGCGAGGGGCTACACCTTC. The rearrangement uses TRBV19 and TRBJ1-2, with D uncertain. V was clipped by 3 bases and J by 8 bases, with 7 bases between them. This CDR3 has 11 amino acids. Germline V gives CDR1 LNHDA, CDR2 SQIVND (reference sequence).

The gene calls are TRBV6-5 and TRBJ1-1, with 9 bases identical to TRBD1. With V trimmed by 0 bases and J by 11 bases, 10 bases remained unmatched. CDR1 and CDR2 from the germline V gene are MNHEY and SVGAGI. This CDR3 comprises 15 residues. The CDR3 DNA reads TGTGCCAGCAGTTACTCAACAGGGGGCGCAAGCCCGGCTTTCTTT. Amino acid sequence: CASSYSTGGASPAFF.

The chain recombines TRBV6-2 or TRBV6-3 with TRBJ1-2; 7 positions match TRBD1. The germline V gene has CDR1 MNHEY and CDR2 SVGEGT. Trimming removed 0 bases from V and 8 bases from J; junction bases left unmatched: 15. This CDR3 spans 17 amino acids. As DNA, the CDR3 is TGTGCCAGCAGTTACTCGTCAGGGGGTGACTACTATGGCGGCTACACCTTC. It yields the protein CASSYSSGGDYYGGYTF.

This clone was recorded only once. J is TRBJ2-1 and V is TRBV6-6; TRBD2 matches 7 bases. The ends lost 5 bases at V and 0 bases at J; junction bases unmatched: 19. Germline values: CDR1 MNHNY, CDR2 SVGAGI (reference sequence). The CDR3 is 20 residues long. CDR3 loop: CASSRDPIPLAASSYNEQFF. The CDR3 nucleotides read TGTGCCAGCAGTCGTGACCCGATTCCGCTAGCGGCAAGCTCCTACAATGAGCAGTTCTTC.

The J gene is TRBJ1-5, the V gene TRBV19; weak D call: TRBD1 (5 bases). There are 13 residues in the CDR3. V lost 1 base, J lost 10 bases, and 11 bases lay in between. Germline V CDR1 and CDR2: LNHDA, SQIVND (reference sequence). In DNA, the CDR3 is TGTGCCAGTAGTATAGTAGCGGGGGTTCCCCAGCATTTT. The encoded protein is CASSIVAGVPQHF.

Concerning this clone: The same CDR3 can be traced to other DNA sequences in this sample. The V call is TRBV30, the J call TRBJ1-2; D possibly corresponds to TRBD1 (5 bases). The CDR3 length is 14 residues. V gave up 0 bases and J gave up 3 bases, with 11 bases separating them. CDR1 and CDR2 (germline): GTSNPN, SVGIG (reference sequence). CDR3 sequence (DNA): TGTGCCTGGAGTGTAAGTCAGGGCGACTATGGCTACACCTTC. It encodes CAWSVSQGDYGYTF.

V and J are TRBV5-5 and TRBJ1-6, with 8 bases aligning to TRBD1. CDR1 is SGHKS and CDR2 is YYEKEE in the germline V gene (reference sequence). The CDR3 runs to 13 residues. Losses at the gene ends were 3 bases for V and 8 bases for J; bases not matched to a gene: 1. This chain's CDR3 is CASSSTGDSPLHF. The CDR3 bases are TGTGCCAGCAGCTCGACAGGGGATTCACCCCTCCACTTT.

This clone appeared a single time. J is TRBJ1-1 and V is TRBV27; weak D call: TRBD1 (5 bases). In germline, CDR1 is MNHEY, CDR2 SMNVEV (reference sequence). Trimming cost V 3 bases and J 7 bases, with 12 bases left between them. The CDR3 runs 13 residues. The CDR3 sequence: CASSFSGGFEAFF. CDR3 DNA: TGTGCCAGCAGTTTTTCCGGGGGATTTGAAGCTTTCTTT.

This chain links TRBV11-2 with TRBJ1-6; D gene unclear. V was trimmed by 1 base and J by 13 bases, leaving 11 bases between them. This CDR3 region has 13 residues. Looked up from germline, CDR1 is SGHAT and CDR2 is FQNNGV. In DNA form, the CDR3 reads TGTGCCAGCAGCTTAGGCGTCGCACAGCCCCTCCACTTT. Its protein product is CASSLGVAQPLHF.

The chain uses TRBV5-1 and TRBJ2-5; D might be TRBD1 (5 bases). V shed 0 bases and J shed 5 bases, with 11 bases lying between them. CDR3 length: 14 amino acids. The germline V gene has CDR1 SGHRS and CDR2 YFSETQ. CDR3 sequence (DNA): TGCGCCAGCAGCTTGGCCGAAGGGGTGGAGACCCAGTACTTC. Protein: CASSLAEGVETQYF.

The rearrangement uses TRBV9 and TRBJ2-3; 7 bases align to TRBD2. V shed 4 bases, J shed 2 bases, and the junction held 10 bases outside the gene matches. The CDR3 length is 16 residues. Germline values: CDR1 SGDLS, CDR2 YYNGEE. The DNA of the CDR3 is TGTGCCAGCAGCTCCTTGAGACTAGCAGCCACAGATACGCAGTATTTT. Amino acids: CASSSLRLAATDTQYF.

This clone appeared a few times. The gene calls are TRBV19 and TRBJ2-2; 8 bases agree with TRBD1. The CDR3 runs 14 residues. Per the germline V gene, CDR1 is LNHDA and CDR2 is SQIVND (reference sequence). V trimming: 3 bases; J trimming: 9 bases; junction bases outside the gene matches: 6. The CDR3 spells CASSIPDRARELFF. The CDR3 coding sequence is TGTGCCAGTAGTATTCCGGACAGGGCGAGGGAGCTGTTTTTT.

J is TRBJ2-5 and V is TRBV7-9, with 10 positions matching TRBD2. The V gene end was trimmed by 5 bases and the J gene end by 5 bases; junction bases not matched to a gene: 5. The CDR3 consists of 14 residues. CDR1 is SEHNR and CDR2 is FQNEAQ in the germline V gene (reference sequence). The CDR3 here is CASSKLAGMETQYF. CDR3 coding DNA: TGTGCCAGCAGCAAACTAGCGGGAATGGAGACCCAGTACTTC.

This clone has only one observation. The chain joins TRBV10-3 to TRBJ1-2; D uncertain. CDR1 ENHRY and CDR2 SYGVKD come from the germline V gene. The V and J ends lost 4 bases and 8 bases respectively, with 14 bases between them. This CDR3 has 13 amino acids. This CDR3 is CAISAGVGDGYTF. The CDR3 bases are TGTGCCATCAGTGCTGGGGTGGGAGACGGCTACACCTTC.

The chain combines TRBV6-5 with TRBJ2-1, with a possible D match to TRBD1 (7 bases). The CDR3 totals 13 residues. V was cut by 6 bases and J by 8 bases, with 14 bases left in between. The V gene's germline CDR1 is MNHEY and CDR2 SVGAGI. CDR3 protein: CASRGTASDEQFF. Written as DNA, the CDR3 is TGTGCCAGCAGGGGGACAGCTAGCGATGAGCAGTTCTTC.

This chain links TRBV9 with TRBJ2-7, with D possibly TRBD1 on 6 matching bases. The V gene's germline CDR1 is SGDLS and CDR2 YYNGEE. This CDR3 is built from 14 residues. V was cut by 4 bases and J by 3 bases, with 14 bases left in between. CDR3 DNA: TGTGCCAGCAGCCCACCGGGACACTTCTACGAGCAGTACTTC. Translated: CASSPPGHFYEQYF. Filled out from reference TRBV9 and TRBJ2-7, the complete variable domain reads DSGVTQTPKHLITATGQRVTLRCSPRSGDLSVYWYQQSLDQGLQFLIQYYNGEERAKGNILERFSAQQFPDLHSELNLSSLELGDSALYFCASSPPGHFYEQYFGPGTRLTVT.

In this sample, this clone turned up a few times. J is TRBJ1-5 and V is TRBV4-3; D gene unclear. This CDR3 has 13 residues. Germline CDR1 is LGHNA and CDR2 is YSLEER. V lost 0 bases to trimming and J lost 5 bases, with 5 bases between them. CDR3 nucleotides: TGCGCCAGCAGCCAAGATTTAGATCAGCCCCAGCATTTT. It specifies CASSQDLDQPQHF.

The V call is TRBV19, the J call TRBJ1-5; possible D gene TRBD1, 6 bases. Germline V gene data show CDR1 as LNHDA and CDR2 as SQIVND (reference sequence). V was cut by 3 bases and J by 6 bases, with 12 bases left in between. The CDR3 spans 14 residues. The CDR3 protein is CASSIRTVGQPQHF. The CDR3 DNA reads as TGTGCCAGTAGTATCCGGACAGTGGGTCAGCCCCAGCATTTT.

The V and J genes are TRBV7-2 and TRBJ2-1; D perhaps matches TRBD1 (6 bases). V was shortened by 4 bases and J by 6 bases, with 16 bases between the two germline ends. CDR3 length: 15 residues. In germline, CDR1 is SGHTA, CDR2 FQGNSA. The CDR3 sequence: CASSSTGYRVNEQFF. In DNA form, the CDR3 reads TGTGCCAGCAGCTCAACGGGATACAGGGTCAATGAGCAGTTCTTC.